This T cell receptor beta chain was identified during a study of blood T cells in healthy people across ages. The use of a sample-barcoded 5' primer and a J-beta primer mix characterized a second PCR of about 7 to 12 cycles. TCRdb re-called the 5' RACE reads with MiXCR, one entry per CDR3 protein. Here the sample spans 700,000 to 800,000 distinct CDR3 sequences, roughly 45% being singletons. Overall study findings and caveats: Bulk PBMC profiling left naive and antigen-experienced comparisons inconclusive.

About this clonotype itself: The antigen is undetermined.

This CDR3 spans 13 amino acids. V was shortened by 6 bases and J by 8 bases, with 16 bases between the two germline ends. The germline V gene encodes CDR1 KGHSH and CDR2 LQKENI. The sequencing sample was made of blood. The chain recombines TRBV18 with TRBJ1-1, with D tentatively TRBD1 (6 bases). The source of this sequence is an older woman in good health. CDR3 DNA: TGTGCCAGCTCTCCCAAGGCAGGGGCGGAAGCTTTCTTT. Translating gives CASSPKAGAEAFF.